Listed here are 32 T cell receptor beta chains from one sample, sequenced in a study of cytomegalovirus exposure and HLA in healthy donors. PCR involved 60 Vbeta and 13 Jbeta primers. Assay: immunoSEQ multiplex PCR; the TCRdb copy retains only in-frame clones and omits some. The sample shows around 120,000 clones, around 77% of them seen only once. Source material: PBMCs. The receptors were sampled from a man aged 45-65 years in good health and CMV-seropositive.

This rearrangement joins TRBV6-4 to TRBJ2-1; 14 nucleotides agree with TRBD2. V trimming: 10 bases; J trimming: 8 bases; junction bases outside the gene matches: 7. Germline V gives CDR1 MRHNA, CDR2 SNTAGT. This CDR3 spans 14 amino acids. The CDR3 bases are TGTGCCACCTCGACTAGCGGGGGGGTGGATGAGCAGTTCTTC. Protein: CATSTSGGVDEQFF.

This CDR3 is CASSSDRGRGGYTF. The CDR3, as DNA: TGCGCCAGCAGCTCCGACAGGGGTAGGGGTGGCTACACCTTC. The rearrangement links TRBV5-1 to TRBJ1-2; 8 nucleotides match TRBD1. This CDR3 has 14 residues. Germline CDR1 is SGHRS and CDR2 is YFSETQ. V lost 3 bases to trimming and J lost 7 bases; unmatched junction nucleotides: 8.

V gene TRBV7-2 combines with J gene TRBJ2-2, with D maybe TRBD1 (6 bases). Trimming took off 1 base at V and 4 bases at J, with 19 bases between the two ends. The CDR3 is 18 amino acids. CDR1 SGHTA and CDR2 FQGNSA come from the germline V gene. CDR3 residues: CASSLGPLGGQLTGELFF. CDR3 nucleotides: TGTGCCAGCAGCTTAGGACCTCTAGGGGGTCAGCTCACCGGGGAGCTGTTTTTT.

The rearrangement links TRBV30 to TRBJ1-3; D is ambiguous. Trimming removed 7 bases at V and 2 bases at J, with 12 bases between. CDR1 and CDR2 (germline): GTSNPN, SVGIG (reference sequence). This CDR3 is built from 13 residues. CDR3 DNA sequence: TGTGCCTTCTTACACGGAGCTGGAAACACCATATATTTT. It is translated as CAFLHGAGNTIYF.

The chain joins TRBV6-1 to TRBJ1-1; D uncertain. V was trimmed by 3 bases and J by 6 bases, leaving 11 bases between them. The CDR3 length is 13 residues. CDR1 is MNHNS and CDR2 is SASEGT in the germline V gene. CDR3 loop: CASSDRFISEAFF. The DNA of the CDR3 is TGTGCCAGCAGTGACAGATTCATTTCTGAAGCTTTCTTT.

The chain recombines TRBV5-1 with TRBJ2-7; weak D call: TRBD2 (5 bases). The germline V and J ends were trimmed by 0 bases and 7 bases, with 17 bases remaining between them. CDR3 length: 15 amino acids. Germline V lookup: CDR1 SGHRS, CDR2 YFSETQ. The CDR3 is CASSLGIPGKEEQYF. As DNA, the CDR3 is TGCGCCAGCAGCTTGGGAATTCCCGGGAAGGAGGAGCAGTACTTC.

The chain recombines TRBV7-9 with TRBJ2-7, with TRBD2 identical over 7 bases. V lost 4 bases to trimming and J lost 7 bases; unmatched junction nucleotides: 13. The CDR3 sequence is 15 residues long. Germline V gene lookup returns CDR1 SEHNR and CDR2 FQNEAQ (reference sequence). CDR3 residues: CASSSSGAALREQYF. The CDR3 DNA sequence: TGTGCCAGCAGCTCTAGCGGAGCCGCTCTAAGGGAGCAGTACTTC. The whole variable domain, remainder taken from reference TRBV7-9 and TRBJ2-7, is DTGVSQNPRHKITKRGQNVTFRCDPISEHNRLYWYRQTLGQGPEFLTYFQNEAQLEKSRLLSDRFSAERPKGSFSTLEIQRTEQGDSAMYLCASSSSGAALREQYFGPGTRLTVT.

The chain recombines TRBV9 with TRBJ2-1, with 11 nucleotides matching TRBD2. Germline V lookup: CDR1 SGDLS, CDR2 YYNGEE. V lost 0 bases, J lost 9 bases, and 14 bases stayed unmatched. The CDR3 sequence is 18 residues long. CDR3 region: CASSVVDSGGAKASEQFF. The DNA for the CDR3 is TGTGCCAGCAGCGTAGTGGATAGCGGGGGGGCCAAAGCCAGTGAGCAGTTCTTC.

The chain recombines TRBV2 with TRBJ2-5; 10 nucleotides line up with TRBD1. The last part of the DNA fits TRBJ2-7 better; the J call may be wrong. Germline V gene data show CDR1 as SNHLY and CDR2 as FYNNEI. This CDR3 has 15 amino acids. The CDR3 nucleotides are TGTGCCAGCAGGATCCCCGGGACAGGGGATCGCGAGCAGTACTTC. Translation: CASRIPGTGDREQYF.

This chain connects TRBV28 to TRBJ1-2, with 7 bases aligning to TRBD1. The junction had 9 bases not matched to a gene; V was cut back by 4 bases and J by 7 bases. CDR1 is MDHEN, CDR2 SYDVKM, per germline. This CDR3 comprises 14 residues. The CDR3 bases are TGTGCCAGCAGTTCGGGGGACAGTCGCCTTGGCTACACCTTC. Protein product: CASSSGDSRLGYTF.

The chain carries TRBV5-1 and TRBJ2-1, with 12 bases matching TRBD2. This CDR3 comprises 16 residues. The germline gives CDR1 SGHRS, CDR2 YFSETQ. V shed 3 bases, J shed 6 bases, and the junction held 7 bases outside the gene matches. As DNA, the CDR3 is TGCGCCAGCAGCTCCCGGACTAGCGGGATTGGCAATGAGCAGTTCTTC. Its translation: CASSSRTSGIGNEQFF. Together with reference TRBV5-1 and TRBJ2-1, the CDR3 gives the full variable domain: KAGVTQTPRYLIKTRGQQVTLSCSPISGHRSVSWYQQTPGQGLQFLFEYFSETQRNKGNFPGRFSGRQFSNSRSEMNVSTLELGDSALYLCASSSRTSGIGNEQFFGPGTRLTVL.

This clone was seen once. The chain links TRBV7-2 to TRBJ1-6; D is ambiguous. Germline assignment: CDR1 SGHTA and CDR2 FQGNSA. V lost 7 bases, J lost 4 bases, and 11 bases lay in between. This CDR3 spans 14 amino acids. CDR3: CASTFSPYNSPLHF. CDR3 coding DNA: TGTGCCAGCACCTTTTCCCCTTATAATTCACCCCTCCACTTT.

For the CDR3, the DNA is TGTGCCAGCAGATCTGGACAGGGATGGGAAAAACTGTTTTTT. This encodes CASRSGQGWEKLFF. V gene TRBV28 combines with J gene TRBJ1-4; 8 bases align to TRBD1. The CDR3 runs to 14 residues. Germline V gene sequence: CDR1 MDHEN, CDR2 SYDVKM. Trimming at V came to 6 bases and at J to 8 bases, leaving 8 bases not matched to a gene.

The chain carries TRBV5-1 and TRBJ2-7; 12 bases agree with TRBD2. The CDR3 is 18 amino acids. CDR1 is SGHRS, CDR2 YFSETQ, per germline. V shed 2 bases and J 1 base; nucleotides not matched to a gene: 10. The CDR3 spells CASSFYPWTSGESYEQYF. The CDR3 region has the DNA TGCGCCAGCAGCTTCTACCCCTGGACTAGCGGGGAATCCTACGAGCAGTACTTC.

This chain uses TRBV11-2 with TRBJ2-1; 7 nucleotides align to TRBD2. V was clipped by 6 bases and J by 3 bases; unmatched bases: 8. CDR1 and CDR2 (germline): SGHAT, FQNNGV. The CDR3 sequence is 15 residues long. In DNA, the CDR3 is TGTGCCAGCAGGACTAGCAGGAGGTACTACAATGAGCAGTTCTTC. It translates to CASRTSRRYYNEQFF.

This sequence joins TRBV7-2 and TRBJ1-2; 8 positions agree with TRBD1. V lost 5 bases to trimming and J lost 3 bases; unmatched junction nucleotides: 14. The CDR3 is 17 amino acids. Looked up from germline, CDR1 is SGHTA and CDR2 is FQGNSA. The CDR3 DNA follows: TGTGCCAGCAGCCTCTGGGCAGGGGGCCCCGGGGACTATGGCTACACCTTC. It codes for CASSLWAGGPGDYGYTF.

The chain carries TRBV6-5 and TRBJ1-4, with a possible D match to TRBD1 (5 bases). Per the germline V gene, CDR1 is MNHEY and CDR2 is SVGAGI. V lost 2 bases and J lost 0, with 7 bases in between. The CDR3 runs 15 residues. This chain's CDR3 is CASSYGAATNEKLFF. The CDR3 region has the DNA TGTGCCAGCAGTTACGGGGCAGCAACTAATGAAAAACTGTTTTTT.

This clone was found once. The chain joins TRBV6-1 to TRBJ1-4; D is possibly TRBD1 (5 bases). The CDR3 has 13 amino acids. CDR1 is MNHNS, CDR2 SASEGT, per germline. Trimming left V 3 bases short and J 16 bases short, with 18 bases between. CDR3 protein: CASSDRGAHFPFF. As DNA, the CDR3 is TGTGCCAGCAGTGACCGCGGGGCCCACTTTCCGTTTTTT.

The chain employs TRBV5-1 and TRBJ2-5, with 8 positions matching TRBD1. This CDR3 has 15 amino acids. CDR1 is SGHRS and CDR2 is YFSETQ in the germline V gene. With V trimmed by 4 bases and J by 4 bases, 9 bases remained unmatched. The CDR3 here is CASSPQGASSETQYF. The CDR3 DNA is TGCGCCAGCAGCCCCCAGGGGGCTAGTTCAGAGACCCAGTACTTC.

This chain connects TRBV6-6 to TRBJ1-2; 11 bases agree with TRBD1. The germline CDR1 and CDR2 sequences are MNHNY and SVGAGI (reference sequence). The CDR3 totals 14 residues. The junction had 2 bases not matched to a gene; V was cut back by 6 bases and J by 2 bases. CDR3: CASRWDRGNYGYTF. The CDR3 DNA is TGTGCCAGCAGGTGGGACAGGGGGAACTATGGCTACACCTTC.

This clone was found once. The CDR3 loop reads CASSRAGSEQYF. DNA for the CDR3: TGCGCCAGCAGCCGGGCAGGGTCCGAGCAGTACTTC. V usage is TRBV5-1 and J usage is TRBJ2-7; TRBD1 is a possible D gene (5 bases). The V and J ends lost 4 bases and 6 bases respectively, with 11 bases between them. CDR3 length equals 12 residues. The V gene's germline CDR1 is SGHRS and CDR2 YFSETQ.

The chain recombines TRBV2 with TRBJ2-7; TRBD1 matches 8 bases. V was pared by 7 bases and J by 12 bases, with 14 bases of the junction left unmatched. This CDR3 has 13 residues. The V gene's germline CDR1 is SNHLY and CDR2 FYNNEI. For the CDR3, the DNA is TGTGCCAGCACCCAGACTGTGACAGGGGTTTTGTACTTC. Encoded protein: CASTQTVTGVLYF.

This clone turned up a few times. Distinct nucleotide sequences in the sample also encode this CDR3. The rearrangement joins TRBV7-2 to TRBJ2-3; 9 bases fit TRBD1. With V trimmed by 3 bases and J by 4 bases, 5 bases remained unmatched. CDR1 and CDR2 (germline): SGHTA, FQGNSA. This CDR3 has 15 residues. CDR3 amino acids: CASSFRQGVADTQYF. CDR3 in DNA: TGTGCCAGCAGCTTTCGACAGGGGGTTGCAGATACGCAGTATTTT. Using reference TRBV7-2 and TRBJ2-3 for the parts outside the CDR3, the full variable domain is GAGVSQSPSNKVTEKGKDVELRCDPISGHTALYWYRQSLGQGLEFLIYFQGNSAPDKSGLPSDRFSAERTGGSVSTLTIQRTQQEDSAVYLCASSFRQGVADTQYFGPGTRLTVL.

The V gene is TRBV7-9, the J gene TRBJ1-1, with 7 positions matching TRBD1. This CDR3 contains 15 residues. Germline-derived CDR1 and CDR2 are SEHNR and FQNEAQ (reference sequence). J lost 3 bases, V lost 3 bases, and 7 bases had no gene match. CDR3 DNA sequence: TGTGCCAGCAGCTTGGGGCAGGGGGATGACACTGAAGCTTTCTTT. Translated: CASSLGQGDDTEAFF.

The chain joins TRBV5-1 to TRBJ2-7; 7 bases are shared with TRBD2. Trimming removed 4 bases from V and 2 bases from J; junction bases left unmatched: 9. Germline V CDR1 and CDR2: SGHRS, YFSETQ. This CDR3 region has 15 residues. The DNA of the CDR3 is TGCGCCAGCAGCCCCGGAGGGACTAACACCTACGAGCAGTACTTC. Its translation: CASSPGGTNTYEQYF.

The CDR3 DNA is TGTGCCAGCTCACCCTCCTCAGGACAAGAGACCCAGTACTTC. This translates into CASSPSSGQETQYF. The chain uses TRBV18 and TRBJ2-5; D gene ambiguous. The V and J ends lost 3 bases and 2 bases respectively, with 10 bases between them. The CDR3 has 14 residues. From germline, CDR1 is KGHSH and CDR2 LQKENI.

In its sample, this clone was seen a few times. The J gene is TRBJ1-2, the V gene TRBV27; D perhaps matches TRBD1 (6 bases). Germline V gene data show CDR1 as MNHEY and CDR2 as SMNVEV (reference sequence). The CDR3 sequence is 15 residues long. Trimming took 6 bases from V and 5 from J, leaving 19 bases between them. The CDR3 nucleotides read TGTGCCAGCAGACGAGGACAGTCAACCATTTATGGCTACACCTTC. Amino acids: CASRRGQSTIYGYTF.

The table lists this clone with a few counts. The junction departs from germline at one end; a sequencing error may be responsible. The chain is built from TRBV7-2 and TRBJ1-2; 7 bases are shared with TRBD1. CDR1 and CDR2 from the germline V gene are SGHTA and FQGNSA. This CDR3 contains 11 residues. As DNA, the CDR3 is TGTGCCAGCAGCTTAGGCGGGGGGACAGCCTTC. This gives the protein CASSLGGGTAF.

V is TRBV28 and J is TRBJ1-2, with 8 bases lining up with TRBD1. The germline CDR1 and CDR2 sequences are MDHEN and SYDVKM. This CDR3 spans 15 amino acids. Trimming took 6 bases from V and 0 from J; bases not matched to a gene: 6. CDR3 protein: CASSQDRGPNYGYTF. The CDR3 DNA reads as TGTGCCAGCAGCCAAGACAGGGGACCTAACTATGGCTACACCTTC.

The chain uses TRBV5-6 and TRBJ1-2; D perhaps matches TRBD1 (6 bases). This CDR3 region has 17 residues. Germline loops: CDR1 SGHDT, CDR2 YYEEEE. V lost 2 bases and J lost 3, with 20 bases in between. CDR3 region: CASSFSPTGSRDYGYTF. The CDR3 DNA reads TGTGCCAGCAGCTTCTCACCCACAGGGTCGAGAGACTATGGCTACACCTTC. The full variable domain, with the rest looked up from reference TRBV5-6 and TRBJ1-2, is DAGVTQSPTHLIKTRGQQVTLRCSPKSGHDTVSWYQQALGQGPQFIFQYYEEEERQRGNFPDRFSGHQFPNYSSELNVNALLLGDSALYLCASSFSPTGSRDYGYTFGSGTRLTVV.

This chain's CDR3 is CASRVGPESIQYF. The CDR3 DNA reads as TGCGCCAGCAGAGTGGGCCCCGAGTCCATTCAGTACTTC. The chain joins TRBV5-1 to TRBJ2-4; D gene ambiguous. V gave up 5 bases and J gave up 9 bases, with 15 bases separating them. The CDR3 has 13 residues. Germline V gene data show CDR1 as SGHRS and CDR2 as YFSETQ. The whole variable domain, filled in from reference TRBV5-1 and TRBJ2-4, reads KAGVTQTPRYLIKTRGQQVTLSCSPISGHRSVSWYQQTPGQGLQFLFEYFSETQRNKGNFPGRFSGRQFSNSRSEMNVSTLELGDSALYLCASRVGPESIQYFGAGTRLSVL.

This clone was detected once. The V call is TRBV28, the J call TRBJ2-1, with TRBD1 identical over 11 bases. The CDR3 runs 14 residues. Germline assignment: CDR1 MDHEN and CDR2 SYDVKM. Losses at the gene ends were 5 bases for V and 9 bases for J; bases not matched to a gene: 6. The CDR3 coding sequence is TGTGCCAGCAGTCGCCCGGACAGGGGGCTTGAGCAGTTCTTC. Protein sequence: CASSRPDRGLEQFF.